This T cell receptor beta chain was obtained from a study of regulatory T cells in long-lasting Graves disease. Study-wide results and caveats: With some 2,500 shared public clonotypes, persistent patients exceeded new patients, who shared around 970. Segments TRBV28, TRBJ1-2 and TRBJ2-5 showed preferential usage in persistent disease. Tissue studied was limited to peripheral blood, excluding thyroid tissue.

The trim removed 4 bases at V and 1 base at J, leaving 6 bases unmatched. The CDR3 spans 17 residues. CDR3 regions were amplified by Arm-PCR using iRepertoire HTBI primers to build TCR beta libraries. Using its own MiXCR run on the multiplex PCR reads, TCRdb lists one record per CDR3 protein. The data contain around 500,000 distinct CDR3 sequences, less than 25% of them singletons. Stated time point: persistent/refractory GD, antithyroid drugs over 5 years with positive TRAb. PBMC RNA was the source of the TCR library. The authors drew patients from an endocrinology department in Xi'an, China. Comment on this clonotype: What it binds is not known.

Material: peripheral blood mononuclear cells (PBMCs), obtained when the disease was refractory, from a patient treated with antithyroid drugs. This TCR was sampled from a female donor with Graves disease. The chain combines TRBV12-3 or TRBV12-4 with TRBJ2-6; TRBD1 agrees at 8 bases. CDR3 coding DNA: TGTGCCAGCAGTTACTCGACAGGGGTTTCTGGGGCCAACGTCCTGACTTTC. Protein sequence: CASSYSTGVSGANVLTF.